This TCR beta chain is drawn from a study of Ad26.COV2.S vaccination and SARS-CoV-2 variants. Study observations and caveats: Reports say spike-specific CD8+ and CD4+ T cell responses covered substantial breadth after vaccination.

This CDR3 has 15 residues. Trimming took 4 bases from V and 7 from J; bases not matched to a gene: 10. CDR1 and CDR2 from the germline V gene are SNHLY and FYNNEI. Clones were read by immunoSEQ multiplex PCR, and TCRdb kept only the in-frame ones, dropping some. The table has roughly 320,000 clones, about 86% seen once. As regards this clone: Its antigen remains unidentified.

The sample's treatment: roughly 20 received Ad26.COV2.S at low or high dose, single or two shots; about 5 received placebo; per-sample allocation not given. Collection of samples fell on day 63 after the first vaccine or placebo injection. This person who donated was an adult of 18-55 years in Boston. The receptor was isolated from a person between 18 and 60 years old who received the Ad26.COV2.S COVID-19 vaccine or a placebo. This specimen consisted of peripheral blood, obtained in a trial of Ad26.COV2.S vaccine versus placebo. The chain uses TRBV2 and TRBJ1-2; 9 bases are shared with TRBD1. Here the CDR3 reads CASSVTGTGSGGYTF. CDR3 DNA sequence: TGTGCCAGCAGTGTAACCGGGACAGGGTCAGGTGGCTACACCTTC. Together with reference TRBV2 and TRBJ1-2, the CDR3 gives the full variable domain: EPEVTQTPSHQVTQMGQEVILRCVPISNHLYFYWYRQILGQKVEFLVSFYNNEISEKSEIFDDQFSVERPDGSNFTLKIRSTKLEDSAMYFCASSVTGTGSGGYTFGSGTRLTVV.